Each of the 18 T cell receptor beta chains below was sequenced from the same sample in a study of cytomegalovirus exposure and HLA in healthy donors (dated by TCRdb to between 2016 and 2019). Libraries were prepared through the immunoSEQ multiplex PCR assay. A mixture of 60 forward primers for TCR Vbeta segments and 13 reverse primers for TCR Jbeta segments was used in the multiplex PCR. Held by TCRdb, this immuneACCESS table contains in-frame sequences only and omits some clones. Under half of the omission traces to an unresolved V gene where checked; the cause of the rest is unknown. This sample has roughly 170,000 clones in its table, and around 80% of those were observed once. 4.8% of the sample rests with the top ten. Material: PBMCs. The receptors were gathered from a man aged 18 to 29 in good health and CMV-seronegative.

V is TRBV2 and J is TRBJ2-7, with no clear D. There are 13 residues in the CDR3. The V gene lost 8 bases and the J gene lost 0 bases, with 11 bases spanning the gap. The V gene's germline CDR1 is SNHLY and CDR2 FYNNEI. CDR3 sequence reads: CASRGRLSYEQYF. In DNA, the CDR3 is TGTGCCAGCCGCGGCCGACTCTCCTACGAGCAGTACTTC.

The table lists this clone with a count of one. The J gene is TRBJ2-2, the V gene TRBV5-5; no clear D. Germline-derived CDR1 and CDR2 are SGHKS and YYEKEE (reference sequence). The length of the CDR3 is 13 residues. V lost 2 bases, J lost 5 bases, and 7 bases lay in between. The CDR3: CASSFVLTGELFF. The CDR3 DNA follows: TGTGCCAGCAGCTTCGTCCTGACCGGGGAGCTGTTTTTT.

The rearrangement uses TRBV27 and TRBJ2-7; 13 bases fit TRBD2. V dropped 5 bases and J dropped 4; count of bases not matched to a gene: 11. CDR3 size: 17 residues. Germline V gene sequence: CDR1 MNHEY, CDR2 SMNVEV (reference sequence). The CDR3 here is CASSRGLAGVGTYEQYF. The CDR3 region has the DNA TGTGCCAGCAGTAGAGGACTAGCGGGAGTAGGAACTTACGAGCAGTACTTC.

The gene calls are TRBV27 and TRBJ1-2; tentatively, D is TRBD1 (6 bases). CDR3 length: 11 residues. Trimming left V 8 bases short and J 8 bases short, with 12 bases between. Germline V gives CDR1 MNHEY, CDR2 SMNVEV (reference sequence). This CDR3 reads CASWGGGGYTF. The CDR3 nucleotides are TGTGCCAGCTGGGGGGGCGGCGGCTACACCTTC.

In nucleotides, the CDR3 is TGTGCCAGCAGCCACGACAGGGCGTCACCCCTCCACTTT. This translates into CASSHDRASPLHF. The V and J genes are TRBV7-3 and TRBJ1-6; 7 bases map to TRBD1. CDR1 and CDR2 (germline): SGHTA, FQGTGA. The junction had 5 bases not matched to a gene; V was cut back by 5 bases and J by 10 bases. This CDR3 comprises 13 residues.

The chain employs TRBV7-9 and TRBJ2-7; 8 bases agree with TRBD1. The J segment lost 4 bases and the V segment lost 3 bases, leaving 14 bases of the junction unmatched. Germline CDR1 reads SEHNR; CDR2 reads FQNEAQ (reference sequence). CDR3 size: 17 residues. CDR3 protein: CASSLGQGAPYYYEQYF. The CDR3 DNA reads TGTGCCAGCAGCTTGGGCCAGGGGGCCCCCTATTATTACGAGCAGTACTTC. Full variable domain (outside the CDR3, taken from reference TRBV7-9 and TRBJ2-7): DTGVSQNPRHKITKRGQNVTFRCDPISEHNRLYWYRQTLGQGPEFLTYFQNEAQLEKSRLLSDRFSAERPKGSFSTLEIQRTEQGDSAMYLCASSLGQGAPYYYEQYFGPGTRLTVT.

The CDR3 region has the DNA TGTGCCAGCAGCGCCGACAGGGAGAACGGGGAGCTGTTTTTT. Its protein product is CASSADRENGELFF. The chain recombines TRBV28 with TRBJ2-2; TRBD1 matches 7 bases. J gave up 7 bases and V 6 bases, and 8 bases lay outside the gene matches. Per germline, CDR1 MDHEN and CDR2 SYDVKM. The CDR3 contains 14 residues.

This chain connects TRBV28 to TRBJ1-4; 8 bases match TRBD1. The CDR3 consists of 14 residues. Germline V CDR1 and CDR2: MDHEN, SYDVKM. Trimming cost V 6 bases and J 7 bases; bases outside gene matches: 7. CDR3 nucleotides: TGTGCCAGCAGCCCGGGCAGGGGGCGTGAAAAACTGTTTTTT. Protein: CASSPGRGREKLFF.

The CDR3 loop is CSVEWGLAEYADTQYF. The CDR3 DNA is TGCAGCGTTGAATGGGGTCTAGCGGAGTACGCAGATACGCAGTATTTT. The chain recombines TRBV29-1 with TRBJ2-3; 7 bases agree with TRBD2. Germline V gives CDR1 SQVTM, CDR2 ANQGSEA. This CDR3 contains 16 residues. V lost 2 bases and J lost 4; bases outside the gene matches: 12.

The chain has TRBV11-3 and TRBJ2-1; 7 bases map to TRBD2. Germline V lookup: CDR1 SGHNT, CDR2 YENEEA. Trimming removed 1 base from V and 5 bases from J; junction bases left unmatched: 11. The CDR3 loop spans 17 amino acids. CDR3 residues: CASSLGFGLAVHNEQFF. For the CDR3, the DNA is TGTGCCAGCAGCTTAGGGTTCGGGCTAGCGGTCCACAATGAGCAGTTCTTC.

The rearrangement uses TRBV7-2 and TRBJ2-3; 8 bases fit TRBD1. This CDR3 has 14 amino acids. The germline CDR1 and CDR2 sequences are SGHTA and FQGNSA. Unmatched junction bases numbered 2, after V lost 3 bases and J lost 3 bases. The CDR3 is CASSFDRGTDTQYF. The CDR3 coding sequence is TGTGCCAGCAGCTTCGACAGGGGTACAGATACGCAGTATTTT.

The chain employs TRBV5-1 and TRBJ1-1; D may be TRBD1 (5 bases). The CDR3 extends over 16 amino acids. The ends were cut back, 3 bases at V and 0 bases at J, with 15 bases in the middle. Germline CDR1 and CDR2: SGHRS and YFSETQ. CDR3 residues: CASSSIKTTVNTEAFF. DNA for the CDR3: TGCGCCAGCAGCTCAATAAAGACGACAGTGAACACTGAAGCTTTCTTT.

CDR3 sequence reads: CASSRDKAVSPLHF. CDR3 bases: TGTGCCAGTAGCCGGGACAAGGCGGTTTCACCCCTCCACTTT. The V call is TRBV19, the J call TRBJ1-6; possible D gene TRBD1, 6 bases. Per germline, CDR1 LNHDA and CDR2 SQIVND (reference sequence). The CDR3 is 14 amino acids. Trimming left V 6 bases short and J 9 bases short, with 15 bases between.

The chain joins TRBV5-1 to TRBJ2-1; D not certain. The ends were cut back, 0 bases at V and 0 bases at J, with 4 bases in the middle. This CDR3 spans 14 amino acids. CDR1 and CDR2 from the germline V gene are SGHRS and YFSETQ. CDR3 amino acids: CASSLAGSYNEQFF. DNA for the CDR3: TGCGCCAGCAGCTTGGCCGGCTCCTACAATGAGCAGTTCTTC.

This chain joins TRBV4-2 and TRBJ2-7; perhaps TRBD2 as D (6 bases). Germline loops: CDR1 LGHNA, CDR2 YNFKEQ. The CDR3 consists of 15 residues. Trimming pared 1 base from V and 7 bases from J, leaving 17 bases between. This chain's CDR3 is CASSQAVSGVVEQYF. Here the CDR3 DNA reads TGTGCCAGCAGCCAAGCCGTCTCGGGAGTAGTTGAGCAGTACTTC.

The V call is TRBV7-9, the J call TRBJ2-7; 7 bases match TRBD1. V lost 2 bases, J lost 6 bases, and 19 bases stayed unmatched. CDR1 is SEHNR and CDR2 is FQNEAQ in the germline V gene (reference sequence). The CDR3 sequence is 18 residues long. This chain's CDR3 is CASSLRAGMGQKAVEQYF. DNA for the CDR3: TGTGCCAGCAGCTTACGGGCAGGGATGGGACAGAAAGCCGTCGAGCAGTACTTC.

V gene TRBV6-4 combines with J gene TRBJ2-1; D possibly corresponds to TRBD1 (5 bases). Germline CDR1 is MRHNA and CDR2 is SNTAGT. The CDR3 runs to 17 residues. The V end was cut by 0 bases, the J end by 2 bases, with 14 bases between. The CDR3 loop is CASSDSPLWGAYNEQFF. The CDR3 DNA reads TGTGCCAGCAGTGACTCCCCTTTATGGGGCGCCTACAATGAGCAGTTCTTC.

This chain links TRBV5-4 with TRBJ1-1; 8 nucleotides align to TRBD1. There are 13 residues in the CDR3. V lost 3 bases, J lost 5 bases, and 3 bases stayed unmatched. Germline V gives CDR1 SGHNT, CDR2 YYREEE (reference sequence). The CDR3 coding sequence is TGTGCCAGCAGCTCTGGACAGGGTACTGAAGCTTTCTTT. Protein sequence: CASSSGQGTEAFF. Variable domain in full (rest from reference TRBV5-4 and TRBJ1-1): ETGVTQSPTHLIKTRGQQVTLRCSSQSGHNTVSWYQQALGQGPQFIFQYYREEENGRGNFPPRFSGLQFPNYSSELNVNALELDDSALYLCASSSGQGTEAFFGQGTRLTVV.